This TCR beta chain emerged from a study of blood T cell repertoires in COVID-19 (TCRdb year 2020). Describing the broader study: Samples from collaborators originated in the United States, Italy and Spain and spanned both the acute and convalescent phases of COVID-19. Where available, HLA class I and class II types were taken from metadata supplied by the sample provider and were not determined by assay-based typing. A freely available public database, intended as a resource for researchers studying the immune response to SARS-CoV-2, is where the repertoires were released. The material from the prospective study consisted of cDNA or gDNA derived from T cells, B-cell-depleted T cells, or PBMCs. The samples were drawn from two sources: the first 160 participants of the ongoing ImmuneRACE study, and 1,000 to 1,500 subjects contributed by 6 global collaborators. The dataset comprised deeply sampled blood TCRbeta repertoires from subjects exposed to, actively infected with, or recovered from COVID-19. Nearly every sample came with metadata listing a de-identified subject ID, COVID-19 status, age in years and sex. The paper's findings and limits, for the study overall: How much clinical and demographic metadata was included differed by source and by participant, and the metadata was provided uncurated.

Of note for this clone: Its antigen is not yet known. Base qualities are missing; no much larger clone stands one base away.

TCRbeta CDR3 regions were amplified from genomic DNA using the immunoSEQ Assay, a bias-controlled multiplex PCR. Regarding the original processing steps: Nucleated cell counts per sample were estimated from amplification of reference gene primers within the assay. Sequence reads were collapsed and filtered to measure the absolute abundance of every unique TCRbeta CDR3 rearrangement. For each sample, productive Simpson clonality was calculated by taking the square root of Simpson's diversity index across productive rearrangements. As stored in TCRdb, this immuneACCESS dataset retains in-frame rearrangements with V and J assigned. A fraction of the clones does not appear; measured against another copy, unresolved V genes explain less than half of the discrepancy, and the remainder lacks a known reason. D and trimming were read from the DNA, whereas the V and J calls and clone size are those reported in that table. The sample has around 220,000 clones on record, 70% to 85% of them singletons. The ten largest clones capture roughly 4% of the sample.

Whole blood was collected in K2EDTA tubes by collaborating institutions according to the institutions' own protocols. Collaborator samples were shipped for TCRbeta analysis as frozen whole blood, isolated PBMCs, or DNA extracted from either sample type. Sample: peripheral blood. The clonotype comes from a middle-aged woman with active or convalescent COVID-19.

In nucleotides, the sequence is TGTGCCTGGAGTCTCCCGGGGGACAGCACAGATACGCAGTATTTT. This yields the protein CAWSLPGDSTDTQYF. The chain couples TRBV30 to TRBJ2-3; TRBD2 could be the D gene, as 6 bases match. Spanning cysteine to phenylalanine, the CDR3 consists of 15 amino acids. The only DNA kept is the CDR3, 45 bases in frame from the first base. V was cut back by 2 bases and J by 0 bases, leaving a gap of 12 bases between them. Reading the germline V gene (reference sequence) gives CDR1 GTSNPN and CDR2 SVGIG.